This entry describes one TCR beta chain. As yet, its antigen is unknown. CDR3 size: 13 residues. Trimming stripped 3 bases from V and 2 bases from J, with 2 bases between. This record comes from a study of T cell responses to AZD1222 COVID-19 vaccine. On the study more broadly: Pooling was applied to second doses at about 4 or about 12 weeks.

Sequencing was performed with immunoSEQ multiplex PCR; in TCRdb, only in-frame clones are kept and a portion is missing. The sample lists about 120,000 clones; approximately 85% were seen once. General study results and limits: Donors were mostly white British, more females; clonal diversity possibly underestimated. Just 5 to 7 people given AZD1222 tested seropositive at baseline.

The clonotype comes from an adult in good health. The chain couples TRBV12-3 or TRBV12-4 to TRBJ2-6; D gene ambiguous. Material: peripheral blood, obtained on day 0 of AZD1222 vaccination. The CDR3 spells CASSFAGANVLTF. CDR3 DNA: TGTGCCAGCAGTTTTGCTGGGGCCAACGTCCTGACTTTC.